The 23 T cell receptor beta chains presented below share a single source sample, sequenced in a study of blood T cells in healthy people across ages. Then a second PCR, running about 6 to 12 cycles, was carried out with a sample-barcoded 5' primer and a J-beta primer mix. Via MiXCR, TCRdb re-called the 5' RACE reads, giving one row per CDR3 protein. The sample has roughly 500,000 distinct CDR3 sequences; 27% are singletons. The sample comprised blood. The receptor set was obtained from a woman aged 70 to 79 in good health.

The CDR3 nucleotides are TGCGCCAGCAGCAACCCCCGGACAGGGCAAGAGACCCAGTACTTC. Its protein is CASSNPRTGQETQYF. The chain recombines TRBV5-1 with TRBJ2-5; 8 nucleotides match TRBD1. The trim removed 4 bases at V and 2 bases at J, leaving 7 bases unmatched. This CDR3 has 15 residues. The germline V gene has CDR1 SGHRS and CDR2 YFSETQ.

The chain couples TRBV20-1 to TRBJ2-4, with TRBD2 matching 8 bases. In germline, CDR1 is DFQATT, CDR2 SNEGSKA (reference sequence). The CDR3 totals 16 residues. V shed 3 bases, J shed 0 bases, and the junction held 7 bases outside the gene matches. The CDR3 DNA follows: TGCAGTGCTAGTGGAGCGGGGGCGCTAGCCAAAAACATTCAGTACTTC. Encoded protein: CSASGAGALAKNIQYF.

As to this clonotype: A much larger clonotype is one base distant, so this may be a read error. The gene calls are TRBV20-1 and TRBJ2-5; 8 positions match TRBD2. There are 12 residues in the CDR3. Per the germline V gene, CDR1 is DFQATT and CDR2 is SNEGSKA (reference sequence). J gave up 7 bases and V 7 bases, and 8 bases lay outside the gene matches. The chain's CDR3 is CSGGGLEVTQYF. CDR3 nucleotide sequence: TGCAGTGGCGGGGGGCTCGAAGTGACCCAGTACTTC.

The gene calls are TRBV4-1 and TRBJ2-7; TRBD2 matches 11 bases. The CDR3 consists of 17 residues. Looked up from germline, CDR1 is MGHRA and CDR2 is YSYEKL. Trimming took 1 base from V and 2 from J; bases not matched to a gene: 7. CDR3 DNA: TGCGCCAGCAGCCAAGGGCCTAGCGGGGGGCCAGCCTACGAGCAGTACTTC. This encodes CASSQGPSGGPAYEQYF.

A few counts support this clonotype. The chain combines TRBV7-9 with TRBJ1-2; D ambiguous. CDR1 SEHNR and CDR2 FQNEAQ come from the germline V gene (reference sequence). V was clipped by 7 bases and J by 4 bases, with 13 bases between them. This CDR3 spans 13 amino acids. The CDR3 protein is CASTLAGGYGYTF. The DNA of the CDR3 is TGTGCCAGCACCCTGGCAGGTGGCTATGGCTACACCTTC.

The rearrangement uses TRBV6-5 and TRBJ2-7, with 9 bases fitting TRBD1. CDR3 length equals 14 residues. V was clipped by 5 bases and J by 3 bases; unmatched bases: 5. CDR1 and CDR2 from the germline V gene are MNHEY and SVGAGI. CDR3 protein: CASSVRDRVYEQYF. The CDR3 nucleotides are TGTGCCAGCAGTGTTCGGGACAGGGTCTACGAGCAGTACTTC.

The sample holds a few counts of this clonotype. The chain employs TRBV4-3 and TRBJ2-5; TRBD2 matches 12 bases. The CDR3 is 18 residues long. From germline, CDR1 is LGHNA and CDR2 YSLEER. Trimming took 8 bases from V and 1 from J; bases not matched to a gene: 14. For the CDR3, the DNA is TGCGCCAGCTCCAAGAGGTTAACTAGCGGGGGGATCCAAGAGACCCAGTACTTC. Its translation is CASSKRLTSGGIQETQYF.

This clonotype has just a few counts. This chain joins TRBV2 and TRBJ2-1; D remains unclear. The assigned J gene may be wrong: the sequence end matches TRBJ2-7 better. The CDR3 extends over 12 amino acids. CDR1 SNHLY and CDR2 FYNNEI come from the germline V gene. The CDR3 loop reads CASGMGTNEQYF. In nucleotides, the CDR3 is TGTGCCAGCGGGATGGGAACGAACGAGCAGTACTTC.

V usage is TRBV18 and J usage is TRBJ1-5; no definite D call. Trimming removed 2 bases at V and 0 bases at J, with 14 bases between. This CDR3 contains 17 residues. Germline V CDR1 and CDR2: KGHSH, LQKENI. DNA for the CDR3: TGTGCCAGCTCACCAGTTGCGGGTCGGAATAGCAATCAGCCCCAGCATTTT. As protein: CASSPVAGRNSNQPQHF.

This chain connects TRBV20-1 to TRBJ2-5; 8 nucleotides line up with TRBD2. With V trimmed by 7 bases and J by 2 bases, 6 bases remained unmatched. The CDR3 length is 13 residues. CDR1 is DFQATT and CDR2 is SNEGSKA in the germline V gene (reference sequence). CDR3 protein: CSVFSSGQETQYF. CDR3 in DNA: TGCAGTGTTTTCTCTAGCGGGCAAGAGACCCAGTACTTC.

CDR3 loop: CASNDRASNTGELFF. In nucleotides, the CDR3 is TGTGCCAGCAACGACAGGGCTTCGAACACCGGGGAGCTGTTTTTT. V usage is TRBV2 and J usage is TRBJ2-2; 7 bases match TRBD1. CDR1 and CDR2 from the germline V gene are SNHLY and FYNNEI. The CDR3 spans 15 residues. Trimming at V came to 7 bases and at J to 0 bases, leaving 5 bases not matched to a gene.

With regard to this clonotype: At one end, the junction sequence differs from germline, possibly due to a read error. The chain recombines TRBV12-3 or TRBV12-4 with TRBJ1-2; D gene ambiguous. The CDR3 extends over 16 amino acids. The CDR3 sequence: CASSRHPTDSNYGYAF. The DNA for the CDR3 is TGTGCCAGCAGTCGCCACCCCACGGATTCTAACTATGGCTACGCCTTC.

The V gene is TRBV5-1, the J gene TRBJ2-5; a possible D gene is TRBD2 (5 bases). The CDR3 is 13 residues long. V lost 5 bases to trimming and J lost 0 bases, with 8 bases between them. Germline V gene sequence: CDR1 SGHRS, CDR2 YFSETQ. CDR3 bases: TGCGCCAGCAGTTCGAGGGACCAAGAGACCCAGTACTTC. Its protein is CASSSRDQETQYF.

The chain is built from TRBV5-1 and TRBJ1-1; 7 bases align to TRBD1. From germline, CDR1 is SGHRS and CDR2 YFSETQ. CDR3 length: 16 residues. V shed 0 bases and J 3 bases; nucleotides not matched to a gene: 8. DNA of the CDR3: TGCGCCAGCAGCTTGGCTCAGGGGGGTTTGGACACTGAAGCTTTCTTT. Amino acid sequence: CASSLAQGGLDTEAFF.

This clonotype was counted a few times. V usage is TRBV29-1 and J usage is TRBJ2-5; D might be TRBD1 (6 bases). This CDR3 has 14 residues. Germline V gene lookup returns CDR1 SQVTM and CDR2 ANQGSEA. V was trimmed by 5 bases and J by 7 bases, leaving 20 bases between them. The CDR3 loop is CSVFEGERYGTQYF. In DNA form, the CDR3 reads TGCAGCGTTTTCGAGGGGGAGAGGTATGGGACCCAGTACTTC.

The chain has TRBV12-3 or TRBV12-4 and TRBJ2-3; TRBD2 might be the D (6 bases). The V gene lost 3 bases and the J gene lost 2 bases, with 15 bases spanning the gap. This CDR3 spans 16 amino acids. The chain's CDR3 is CASSFRRGSPTDTQYF. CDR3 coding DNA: TGTGCCAGCAGTTTTAGGCGGGGCTCCCCCACAGATACGCAGTATTTT.

The CDR3: CASQGGGSNEQFF. For the CDR3, the DNA is TGTGCCTCCCAGGGGGGGGGAAGCAATGAGCAGTTCTTC. V usage is TRBV30 and J usage is TRBJ2-1; D may correspond to TRBD1 or TRBD2 (7 bases each). The V gene lost 7 bases and the J gene lost 6 bases, with 16 bases spanning the gap. Germline V gives CDR1 GTSNPN, CDR2 SVGIG (reference sequence). The CDR3 spans 13 residues. The variable domain in full, completed from reference TRBV30 and TRBJ2-1, reads SQTIHQWPATLVQPVGSPLSLECTVEGTSNPNLYWYRQAAGRGLQLLFYSVGIGQISSEVPQNLSASRPQDRQFILSSKKLLLSDSGFYLCASQGGGSNEQFFGPGTRLTVL.

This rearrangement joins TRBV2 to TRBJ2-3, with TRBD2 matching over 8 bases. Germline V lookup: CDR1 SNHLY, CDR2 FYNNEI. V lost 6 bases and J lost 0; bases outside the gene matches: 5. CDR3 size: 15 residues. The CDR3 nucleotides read TGTGCCAGCAGGAGACTAGCGAGTAGCACAGATACGCAGTATTTT. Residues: CASRRLASSTDTQYF.

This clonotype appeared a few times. CDR3 protein: CASSVRDRGPSTEAFF. The CDR3 DNA follows: TGTGCCAGCAGCGTCCGGGACAGGGGGCCTAGCACTGAAGCTTTCTTT. The rearrangement links TRBV5-6 to TRBJ1-1, with 12 bases identical to TRBD1. There are 16 residues in the CDR3. V shed 4 bases and J 4 bases; nucleotides not matched to a gene: 8. Looked up from germline, CDR1 is SGHDT and CDR2 is YYEEEE.

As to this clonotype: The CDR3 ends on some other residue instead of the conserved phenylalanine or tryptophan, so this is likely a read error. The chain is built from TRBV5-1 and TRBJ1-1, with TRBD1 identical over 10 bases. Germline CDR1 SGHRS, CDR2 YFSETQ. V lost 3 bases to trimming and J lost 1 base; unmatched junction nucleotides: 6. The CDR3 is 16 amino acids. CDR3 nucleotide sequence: TGCGCCAGCAGCTCCGGGACAGGGGCCTCGAACACTGAAGCTTTCCTT. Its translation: CASSSGTGASNTEAFL.

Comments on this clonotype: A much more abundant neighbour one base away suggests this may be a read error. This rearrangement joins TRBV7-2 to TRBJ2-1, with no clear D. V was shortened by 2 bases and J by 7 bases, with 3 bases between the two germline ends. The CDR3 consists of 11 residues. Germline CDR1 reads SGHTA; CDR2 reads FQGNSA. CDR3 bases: TGTGCCAGCAGCTTAAAAAATGAGCAGTTCTTC. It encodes CASSLKNEQFF.

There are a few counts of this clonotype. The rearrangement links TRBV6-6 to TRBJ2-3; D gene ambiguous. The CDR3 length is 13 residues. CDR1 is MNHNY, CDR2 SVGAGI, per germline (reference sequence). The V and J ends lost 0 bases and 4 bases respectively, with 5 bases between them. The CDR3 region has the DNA TGTGCCAGCAGTTACTCGAGCTCAGATACGCAGTATTTT. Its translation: CASSYSSSDTQYF.

The CDR3 sequence: CSARPSTSLSYEQYF. CDR3 coding DNA: TGCAGTGCTAGACCATCGACTAGCTTGTCCTACGAGCAGTACTTC. This sequence joins TRBV20-1 and TRBJ2-7, with TRBD2 identical over 7 bases. Germline V gives CDR1 DFQATT, CDR2 SNEGSKA (reference sequence). The CDR3 totals 15 residues. Trimming cost V 2 bases and J 1 base; bases outside gene matches: 8.